This passage covers 25 T cell receptor beta chains from one sample sequenced in a study of T cells in Graves' hyperthyroidism and ophthalmopathy. The TCR beta CDR3 regions underwent amplification using RNA transcripts as the source. Primed by the HTBI set, a first-round RT-PCR was run on the TCR CDR3. TCRdb recomputed calls from the multiplex PCR reads with MiXCR, one row per CDR3 protein. The data contain a few hundred thousand distinct CDR3 sequences, approximately 49% of them singletons. What was sequenced was peripheral blood or thyroid tissue (not recorded which). All receptors derive from an adult woman with Graves' disease, either hyperthyroidism or ophthalmopathy (not recorded which).

This chain links TRBV20-1 with TRBJ1-2; perhaps TRBD1 as D (6 bases). This CDR3 region has 14 residues. The ends were cut back, 3 bases at V and 5 bases at J, with 16 bases in the middle. The germline V gene has CDR1 DFQATT and CDR2 SNEGSKA (reference sequence). The CDR3: CSASFPGVEYGYTF. The CDR3 DNA reads TGCAGTGCTAGTTTCCCAGGGGTGGAGTATGGCTACACCTTC.

The chain has TRBV11-2 and TRBJ1-4; 9 positions match TRBD1. J lost 6 bases, V lost 4 bases, and 6 bases had no gene match. CDR1 and CDR2 (germline): SGHAT, FQNNGV. The CDR3 totals 15 residues. The CDR3 protein is CASSSPGTGYEKLFF. DNA of the CDR3: TGTGCCAGCAGCTCCCCCGGGACAGGGTATGAAAAACTGTTTTTT.

Concerning this clonotype: Possible read error: a much larger clone is one base away. The CDR3 coding sequence is TGCGCCAGCAGCTTCGCGGCGGGGAAGCAAGAGACCCAGAACTTC. Residues: CASSFAAGKQETQNF. The rearrangement uses TRBV7-7 and TRBJ2-5; possible D gene TRBD2, 6 bases. The CDR3 consists of 15 residues. Germline V CDR1 and CDR2: SSHAT, FNYEAQ (reference sequence). The full variable domain, in which reference TRBV7-7 and TRBJ2-5 provide the parts outside the CDR3, is GAGVSQSPRYKVTKRGQDVTLRCDPISSHATLYWYQQALGQGPEFLTYFNYEAQPDKSGLPSDRFSAERPEGSISTLTIQRTEQRDSAMYRCASSFAAGKQETQNFGPGTRLLVL.

This clonotype was recorded at least ten times. The chain carries TRBV19 and TRBJ1-1; D is possibly TRBD1 (5 bases). The CDR3 runs 11 residues. Trimming shortened V by 6 bases and J by 6 bases, and 8 bases separated the two germline ends. Germline lookup yields CDR1 LNHDA and CDR2 SQIVND (reference sequence). CDR3 in DNA: TGTGCCAGTAGGGGACGCGCTGAAGCTTTCTTT. Translating gives CASRGRAEAFF. Full variable domain (rest looked up from reference TRBV19 and TRBJ1-1): DGGITQSPKYLFRKEGQNVTLSCEQNLNHDAMYWYRQDPGQGLRLIYYSQIVNDFQKGDIAEGYSVSREKKESFPLTVTSAQKNPTAFYLCASRGRAEAFFGQGTRLTVV.

This clonotype was seen a handful of times. This chain uses TRBV14 with TRBJ1-2; perhaps TRBD1 as D (6 bases). CDR1 is SGHDN and CDR2 is FVKESK in the germline V gene. This CDR3 comprises 15 residues. Deletions cut 0 bases from V and 4 bases from J, with 12 bases between. In nucleotides, the CDR3 is TGTGCCAGCAGCCAAGAAAGGGGGGCGCGCTATGGCTACACCTTC. This translates into CASSQERGARYGYTF.

The chain has TRBV7-9 and TRBJ2-5; D perhaps matches TRBD1 (6 bases). CDR3 length equals 15 residues. CDR1 is SEHNR and CDR2 is FQNEAQ in the germline V gene (reference sequence). Trimming took 5 bases from V and 5 from J, leaving 18 bases between them. In DNA form, the CDR3 reads TGTGCCAGCAGCGCAAGCCTAGGGGGAGCGGAGACCCAGTACTTC. Translated, it gives CASSASLGGAETQYF.

V is TRBV20-1 and J is TRBJ2-7; no firm D call. The germline V and J ends were trimmed by 6 bases and 0 bases, with 9 bases remaining between them. Germline assignment: CDR1 DFQATT and CDR2 SNEGSKA (reference sequence). This CDR3 is built from 12 residues. DNA of the CDR3: TGCAGTGCCGCTGCGGACTCCTACGAGCAGTACTTC. Its translation: CSAAADSYEQYF.

The rearrangement uses TRBV20-1 and TRBJ1-3, with TRBD1 matching 7 bases. The V gene end was trimmed by 1 base and the J gene end by 6 bases; junction bases not matched to a gene: 6. The germline CDR1 and CDR2 sequences are DFQATT and SNEGSKA (reference sequence). CDR3 length: 14 residues. DNA of the CDR3: TGCAGTGCTAGAGGACAGGGTACCGAAAACACCATATATTTT. Translating gives CSARGQGTENTIYF.

The chain employs TRBV10-3 and TRBJ1-6; 8 nucleotides match TRBD1. This CDR3 has 14 amino acids. Germline CDR1 ENHRY, CDR2 SYGVKD. With 5 bases clipped from V and 10 bases from J, the junction kept 7 bases outside the gene matches. CDR3 bases: TGTGCCATCAGTCGACAGGGGTCTCAGTCACCCCTCCACTTT. As protein: CAISRQGSQSPLHF.

This clonotype was seen a few times. Since a much larger clone is just one base distant, this may be a read error. V and J are TRBV20-1 and TRBJ2-7, with D tentatively TRBD2 (5 bases). V was pared by 1 base and J by 3 bases, with 19 bases between. This CDR3 contains 16 residues. Germline loops: CDR1 DFQATT, CDR2 SNEGSKA (reference sequence). CDR3 nucleotide sequence: TGCAGTGCTAGAGTGTTTAGTGGGAGAGGTTGCTACGAGCAGTACTTC. Protein sequence: CSARVFSGRGCYEQYF.

This chain uses TRBV7-9 with TRBJ2-5, with a weak D call TRBD2 (5 bases). The CDR3 consists of 12 residues. Germline V gives CDR1 SEHNR, CDR2 FQNEAQ (reference sequence). Trimming left V 7 bases short and J 6 bases short, with 12 bases between. CDR3 residues: CASIREMQTQYF. The CDR3 nucleotides read TGTGCCAGCATCCGGGAAATGCAGACCCAGTACTTC.

This clonotype was picked up many times. V usage is TRBV29-1 and J usage is TRBJ2-2; maybe TRBD1 (6 bases). Trimming took off 6 bases at V and 0 bases at J, with 14 bases between the two ends. The CDR3 is 15 amino acids. Germline V gives CDR1 SQVTM, CDR2 ANQGSEA. This CDR3 reads CSVMQAGANTGELFF. The DNA for the CDR3 is TGCAGCGTCATGCAGGCAGGGGCGAACACCGGGGAGCTGTTTTTT.

The V call is TRBV30, the J call TRBJ1-1; TRBD1 matches 7 bases. The CDR3 covers 13 residues. Germline-derived CDR1 and CDR2 are GTSNPN and SVGIG (reference sequence). Trimming cost V 2 bases and J 3 bases; bases outside gene matches: 3. The CDR3 region is CAWSRTGDTEAFF. The CDR3 bases are TGTGCCTGGAGTAGAACAGGGGACACTGAAGCTTTCTTT.

This clonotype was seen a single time. V and J are TRBV7-8 and TRBJ2-5; tentatively, D is TRBD2 (7 bases). The CDR3 is 15 residues long. The germline V and J ends were trimmed by 6 bases and 4 bases, with 18 bases remaining between them. Germline V lookup: CDR1 SGHVS, CDR2 FQNEAQ. CDR3 in amino acids: CASSRGAGAVETQYF. The CDR3 nucleotides are TGTGCCAGCAGTAGGGGGGCGGGAGCGGTAGAGACCCAGTACTTC.

Remarks on this clonotype: This may stem from a read error, because a much larger clone lies one nucleotide away. The chain recombines TRBV2 with TRBJ2-7; D gene uncertain. Germline CDR1 and CDR2: SNHLY and FYNNEI. This CDR3 region has 14 residues. The CDR3 region is CASSEYRDGGEQCF. As DNA, the CDR3 is TGTGCCAGCAGTGAGTATAGGGATGGTGGCGAGCAGTGCTTC.

V gene TRBV10-3 combines with J gene TRBJ2-7; D ambiguous. V dropped 0 bases and J dropped 0 bases, with 6 bases sitting between them. The germline CDR1 and CDR2 sequences are ENHRY and SYGVKD. There are 14 residues in the CDR3. The CDR3 DNA reads TGTGCCATCAGTGAGTCTAGCAGCTCCTACGAGCAGTACTTC. Translating gives CAISESSSSYEQYF.

This clonotype occurred a few times. This chain uses TRBV10-3 with TRBJ1-5, with D perhaps TRBD1 (5 bases). Deletions cut 6 bases from V and 0 bases from J, with 6 bases between. The CDR3 has 13 amino acids. Germline values: CDR1 ENHRY, CDR2 SYGVKD. The CDR3 loop reads CAIRGDSNQPQHF. The CDR3 region has the DNA TGTGCCATCAGAGGGGATAGCAATCAGCCCCAGCATTTT.

As for this clonotype: Mismatch with germline at one junction end may stem from a read error. V and J are TRBV29-1 and TRBJ2-7; 7 bases agree with TRBD1. With the DNA end fitting TRBJ2-1 better, the J assignment may be wrong. In germline, CDR1 is SQVTM, CDR2 ANQGSEA. This CDR3 region has 12 residues. In DNA form, the CDR3 reads TGCGGCGTTGAAGACAGGGAAAATGAGCAGTTCTTC. This encodes CGVEDRENEQFF.

The J gene is TRBJ2-5, the V gene TRBV11-2; the D gene is possibly TRBD1 (6 bases). The CDR3 covers 14 residues. V was clipped by 6 bases and J by 2 bases, with 13 bases between them. Germline lookup yields CDR1 SGHAT and CDR2 FQNNGV. The CDR3 here is CASSSQGPQETQYF. The CDR3, as DNA: TGTGCCAGCAGTTCGCAGGGGCCACAAGAGACCCAGTACTTC. Filled out from reference TRBV11-2 and TRBJ2-5, the complete variable domain reads EAGVAQSPRYKIIEKRQSVAFWCNPISGHATLYWYQQILGQGPKLLIQFQNNGVVDDSQLPKDRFSAERLKGVDSTLKIQPAKLEDSAVYLCASSSQGPQETQYFGPGTRLLVL.

This clonotype was recorded many times. The V gene is TRBV7-2, the J gene TRBJ1-2; D unresolved. In germline, CDR1 is SGHTA, CDR2 FQGNSA. The CDR3 is 14 amino acids. Trimming shortened V by 1 base and J by 3 bases, and 9 bases separated the two germline ends. CDR3 nucleotide sequence: TGTGCCAGCAGCTTAGGATCGTCGCACTATGGCTACACCTTC. Amino acids: CASSLGSSHYGYTF.

The table lists this clonotype with many counts. The J gene is TRBJ1-5, the V gene TRBV19; 7 bases are a match to TRBD1. In germline, CDR1 is LNHDA, CDR2 SQIVND (reference sequence). Unmatched junction bases numbered 6, after V lost 4 bases and J lost 9 bases. The CDR3 is 13 residues long. The CDR3 spells CASSKEGGLPQHF. CDR3 DNA: TGTGCCAGTAGTAAAGAAGGGGGCCTGCCCCAGCATTTT.

This clonotype showed up many times. The V and J genes are TRBV7-9 and TRBJ2-6; 10 nucleotides agree with TRBD2. The CDR3 consists of 18 residues. The germline V gene has CDR1 SEHNR and CDR2 FQNEAQ (reference sequence). Unmatched junction bases numbered 8, after V lost 3 bases and J lost 3 bases. The CDR3 region has the DNA TGTGCCAGCAGCTTGGATAGCGGGAGGATAGGTGGGGCCAACGTCCTGACTTTC. This gives the protein CASSLDSGRIGGANVLTF.

The CDR3: CATSRDEGREPQHF. Here the CDR3 DNA reads TGTGCCACCAGCAGAGATGAGGGAAGGGAGCCCCAGCATTTT. The chain uses TRBV15 and TRBJ1-5; no clear D. This CDR3 has 14 residues. V lost 0 bases to trimming and J lost 8 bases, with 11 bases between them. Per the germline V gene, CDR1 is LNHNV and CDR2 is YYDKDF (reference sequence).

CDR3 protein: CASSEGGELFF. The CDR3 bases are TGTGCCAGCAGTGAAGGAGGGGAGCTGTTTTTT. The rearrangement joins TRBV2 to TRBJ2-2; D unresolved. The CDR3 has 11 residues. Germline CDR1 is SNHLY and CDR2 is FYNNEI. The V and J ends lost 1 base and 8 bases respectively, with 2 bases between them.

DNA for the CDR3: TGTGCCAGCAGGGGCCAGGGACAGGCTTTCTTT. Translation gives CASRGQGQAFF. The chain couples TRBV2 to TRBJ1-1; the match to TRBD1 covers 7 bases. CDR3 length equals 11 residues. Per the germline V gene, CDR1 is SNHLY and CDR2 is FYNNEI. J lost 11 bases, V lost 6 bases, and 6 bases had no gene match.